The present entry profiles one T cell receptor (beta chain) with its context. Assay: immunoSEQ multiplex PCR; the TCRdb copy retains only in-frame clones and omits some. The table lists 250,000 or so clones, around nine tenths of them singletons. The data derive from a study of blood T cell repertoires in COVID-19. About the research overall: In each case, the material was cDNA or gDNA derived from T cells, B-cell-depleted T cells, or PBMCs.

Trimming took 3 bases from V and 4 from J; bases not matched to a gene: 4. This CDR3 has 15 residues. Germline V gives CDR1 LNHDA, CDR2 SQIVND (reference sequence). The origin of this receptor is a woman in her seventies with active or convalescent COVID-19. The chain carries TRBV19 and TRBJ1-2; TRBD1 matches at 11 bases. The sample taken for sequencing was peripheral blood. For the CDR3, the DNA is TGTGCCAGTAGTATCGGGACAGGGGGAATCTATGGCTACACCTTC. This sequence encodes CASSIGTGGIYGYTF.